The 31 T cell receptor beta chains in this list originate from one sample, sequenced in a study of blood T cell repertoires in COVID-19. Libraries were prepared by immunoSEQ multiplex PCR; TCRdb keeps only in-frame clonotypes and omits some of them. The sample has just over 150,000 clones; 85% to 90% are singletons. Sequences were obtained from PBMCs or T cells enriched from blood (not recorded which). These receptor sequences come from a woman aged 45-65 years who had recovered from COVID-19.

The chain has TRBV7-3 and TRBJ2-1, with D perhaps TRBD2 (5 bases). V was pared by 1 base and J by 7 bases, with 14 bases between. The CDR3 is 15 residues long. Per the germline V gene, CDR1 is SGHTA and CDR2 is FQGTGA. CDR3 sequence: CASSLNPIGENEQFF. DNA for the CDR3: TGTGCCAGCAGCTTAAACCCGATCGGGGAAAATGAGCAGTTCTTC.

This chain links TRBV3-1 (or the pseudogene TRBV3-2) with TRBJ1-3, with D unresolved. V was cut by 3 bases and J by 3 bases, with 3 bases left in between. This CDR3 spans 12 amino acids. The germline V gene encodes CDR1 LGHDT and CDR2 YNNKEL (reference sequence). CDR3 amino acids: CASSHSGNTIYF. The CDR3 nucleotides are TGTGCCAGCAGCCACAGTGGAAACACCATATATTTT.

The rearrangement uses TRBV25-1 and TRBJ2-3, with D possibly TRBD1 on 6 matching bases. Germline CDR1 reads MGHDK; CDR2 reads SYGVNS. The germline V and J ends were trimmed by 0 bases and 2 bases, with 12 bases remaining between them. The CDR3 loop spans 16 amino acids. The CDR3 bases are TGTGCCAGCAGTGAATATAAGACAGGCACCACAGATACGCAGTATTTT. It encodes CASSEYKTGTTDTQYF. Based on the CDR3 plus reference TRBV25-1 and TRBJ2-3, the full variable domain is EADIYQTPRYLVIGTGKKITLECSQTMGHDKMYWYQQDPGMELHLIHYSYGVNSTEKGDLSSESTVSRIRTEHFPLTLESARPSHTSQYLCASSEYKTGTTDTQYFGPGTRLTVL.

The chain recombines TRBV28 with TRBJ1-5; D ambiguous. The germline V gene encodes CDR1 MDHEN and CDR2 SYDVKM. With 6 bases removed from V and 4 bases from J, the gap between germline ends came to 13 bases. The CDR3 covers 14 residues. The CDR3 here is CASRSSVENQPQHF. The CDR3 coding sequence is TGTGCCAGCAGGAGCAGCGTGGAAAATCAGCCCCAGCATTTT.

V usage is TRBV16 and J usage is TRBJ2-2, with no clear D. Trimming took off 0 bases at V and 6 bases at J, with 8 bases between the two ends. The CDR3 is made up of 14 amino acids. Germline V gene lookup returns CDR1 KGHSY and CDR2 FQNENV. CDR3 nucleotides: TGTGCCAGCAGCCAATCTTCGGTCGCCGGGGAGCTGTTTTTT. Encoded protein: CASSQSSVAGELFF.

The chain recombines TRBV6-5 with TRBJ2-6; possible D gene TRBD1, 6 bases. V was clipped by 5 bases and J by 0 bases, with 8 bases between them. Germline V gene lookup returns CDR1 MNHEY and CDR2 SVGAGI. The CDR3 covers 15 residues. Here the CDR3 DNA reads TGTGCCAGCAGTCGACAGGCCTCTGGGGCCAACGTCCTGACTTTC. It yields the protein CASSRQASGANVLTF.

This CDR3 is CASGEIGNRYGYTF. The CDR3 region has the DNA TGTGCCAGTGGGGAAATCGGGAATCGCTATGGCTACACCTTC. The chain recombines TRBV6-5 with TRBJ1-2; D remains unclear. CDR1 is MNHEY, CDR2 SVGAGI, per germline. V was trimmed by 9 bases and J by 4 bases, leaving 18 bases between them. This CDR3 contains 14 residues.

The chain employs TRBV2 and TRBJ2-7; D gene ambiguous. V lost 8 bases and J lost 3, with 5 bases in between. This CDR3 spans 10 amino acids. Germline V gene lookup returns CDR1 SNHLY and CDR2 FYNNEI. The CDR3 DNA reads TGTGCCAGCGGCCGCTACGAGCAGTACTTC. Translating it yields CASGRYEQYF.

The chain employs TRBV4-1 and TRBJ1-4, with D maybe TRBD1 (5 bases). CDR1 is MGHRA, CDR2 YSYEKL, per germline. The CDR3 loop spans 16 amino acids. Trimming shortened V by 0 bases and J by 8 bases, and 16 bases separated the two germline ends. In DNA form, the CDR3 reads TGCGCCAGCAGCCAAGACCGGGGAGGAGGGGACGAAAAACTGTTTTTT. Translating it yields CASSQDRGGGDEKLFF.

The V and J genes are TRBV19 and TRBJ2-5, with 10 bases aligning to TRBD2. This CDR3 is built from 15 residues. Germline loops: CDR1 LNHDA, CDR2 SQIVND (reference sequence). Trimming cost V 2 bases and J 5 bases; bases outside gene matches: 5. This CDR3 is CASSILAGVVETQYF. The DNA for the CDR3 is TGTGCCAGTAGTATACTAGCGGGGGTGGTGGAGACCCAGTACTTC.

The chain combines TRBV19 with TRBJ2-2; 8 nucleotides line up with TRBD1. Germline-derived CDR1 and CDR2 are LNHDA and SQIVND (reference sequence). The CDR3 totals 15 residues. V was clipped by 7 bases and J by 4 bases; unmatched bases: 8. CDR3 coding DNA: TGTGCCAGTACTTCTGGACAGGGATTCACCGGGGAGCTGTTTTTT. Translated: CASTSGQGFTGELFF.

The chain carries TRBV19 and TRBJ1-2; TRBD1 matches 7 bases. Trimming took 3 bases from V and 6 from J; bases not matched to a gene: 10. The CDR3 is made up of 15 amino acids. Germline-derived CDR1 and CDR2 are LNHDA and SQIVND (reference sequence). Here the CDR3 reads CASSIPRQGSDGYTF. Here the CDR3 DNA reads TGTGCCAGTAGTATTCCACGACAGGGTAGCGATGGCTACACCTTC.

The chain is built from TRBV9 and TRBJ2-7; tentatively, D is TRBD1 (6 bases). This CDR3 spans 15 amino acids. Germline V gives CDR1 SGDLS, CDR2 YYNGEE. Trimming cost V 0 bases and J 1 base, with 11 bases left between them. The CDR3 here is CASSVGQGISYEQYF. In DNA form, the CDR3 reads TGTGCCAGCAGCGTAGGGCAGGGGATTTCCTACGAGCAGTACTTC. The full variable domain, in which reference TRBV9 and TRBJ2-7 provide the parts outside the CDR3, is DSGVTQTPKHLITATGQRVTLRCSPRSGDLSVYWYQQSLDQGLQFLIQYYNGEERAKGNILERFSAQQFPDLHSELNLSSLELGDSALYFCASSVGQGISYEQYFGPGTRLTVT.

V is TRBV6-5 and J is TRBJ2-7, with TRBD1 matching over 11 bases. The V gene end was trimmed by 1 base and the J gene end by 2 bases; junction bases not matched to a gene: 4. The CDR3 has 16 amino acids. Germline CDR1 and CDR2: MNHEY and SVGAGI. CDR3 residues: CASSYLPGQGAYEQYF. CDR3 sequence (DNA): TGTGCCAGCAGTTACTTGCCGGGACAGGGGGCCTACGAGCAGTACTTC.

The sample holds one count of this clone. This chain joins TRBV4-3 and TRBJ1-3, with D possibly TRBD1 on 5 matching bases. CDR1 is LGHNA and CDR2 is YSLEER in the germline V gene. Trimming cost V 4 bases and J 0 bases, with 10 bases left between them. The CDR3 has 15 amino acids. The CDR3 here is CASSLARGSGNTIYF. CDR3 in DNA: TGCGCCAGCAGCCTTGCTAGGGGCTCTGGAAACACCATATATTTT.

The chain carries TRBV9 and TRBJ2-1; TRBD2 matches at 7 bases. Germline CDR1 SGDLS, CDR2 YYNGEE. The V segment lost 4 bases and the J segment 8 bases; nucleotides outside the gene matches: 12. The CDR3 has 15 amino acids. The CDR3 spells CASSLERGGVDEQFF. For the CDR3, the DNA is TGTGCCAGCAGCCTAGAGCGGGGAGGCGTAGATGAGCAGTTCTTC.

The rearrangement uses TRBV3-1 (or the pseudogene TRBV3-2) and TRBJ1-2, with TRBD1 identical over 9 bases. Germline V gene sequence: CDR1 LGHDT, CDR2 YNNKEL (reference sequence). The CDR3 is made up of 14 amino acids. The V and J ends lost 4 bases and 4 bases, in that order; junction bases with no gene match: 4. The DNA of the CDR3 is TGTGCCAGCAGCCTCCGGACAGGGGCCTATGGCTACACCTTC. It encodes CASSLRTGAYGYTF.

This chain uses TRBV28 with TRBJ1-5, with D possibly matching TRBD1 (6 bases). Trimming cost V 6 bases and J 0 bases, with 18 bases left between them. Germline V gene sequence: CDR1 MDHEN, CDR2 SYDVKM. The CDR3 consists of 17 residues. CDR3 in DNA: TGTGCCAGCAGGTCCTCCTTAGGACAGAATAGCAATCAGCCCCAGCATTTT. This encodes CASRSSLGQNSNQPQHF.

V gene TRBV10-2 combines with J gene TRBJ1-5, with D perhaps TRBD1 (5 bases). Germline CDR1 WSHSY, CDR2 SAAADI. V lost 0 bases, J lost 4 bases, and 10 bases lay in between. The CDR3 totals 15 residues. In DNA form, the CDR3 reads TGCGCCAGCAGTGAGTCCCGCAGGGATAATCAGCCCCAGCATTTT. Its translation is CASSESRRDNQPQHF.

This clone has just a few counts. This chain links TRBV7-9 with TRBJ1-2; TRBD1 matches 8 bases. CDR1 and CDR2 from the germline V gene are SEHNR and FQNEAQ (reference sequence). The CDR3 has 19 residues. Losses at the gene ends were 4 bases for V and 4 bases for J; bases not matched to a gene: 20. CDR3 sequence (DNA): TGTGCCAGCAGCTCTGGACCGGGACAGGAGGTAGTGGAAGTCTATGGCTACACCTTC. This encodes CASSSGPGQEVVEVYGYTF.

This chain uses TRBV6-2 or TRBV6-3 with TRBJ2-5; 7 positions match TRBD2. The junction had 7 bases not matched to a gene; V was cut back by 2 bases and J by 4 bases. CDR1 is MNHEY, CDR2 SVGEGT, per germline. The CDR3 loop spans 15 amino acids. In DNA form, the CDR3 reads TGTGCCAGCAGTTACGGGCTAGCGGCTCGAGAGACCCAGTACTTC. It translates to CASSYGLAARETQYF.

The V gene is TRBV6-5, the J gene TRBJ1-3; 7 positions match TRBD1. Per the germline V gene, CDR1 is MNHEY and CDR2 is SVGAGI. The V and J ends lost 5 bases and 2 bases, in that order; junction bases with no gene match: 6. The CDR3 has 15 residues. The CDR3 nucleotides read TGTGCCAGCAGTAACACAGGGGCGGCTGGAAACACCATATATTTT. Translating gives CASSNTGAAGNTIYF.

On this clone itself: This same CDR3 is encoded by further DNA sequences in the sample. J is TRBJ1-2 and V is TRBV7-2; 7 bases align to TRBD1. Germline CDR1 reads SGHTA; CDR2 reads FQGNSA. The V segment lost 3 bases and the J segment 7 bases; nucleotides outside the gene matches: 2. This CDR3 has 12 amino acids. The chain's CDR3 is CASSLDRRGYTF. The CDR3 DNA sequence: TGTGCCAGCAGCTTGGACAGGCGTGGCTACACCTTC.

J is TRBJ2-5 and V is TRBV6-5, with a weak D call TRBD2 (7 bases). CDR3 length: 14 residues. The germline CDR1 and CDR2 sequences are MNHEY and SVGAGI. Trimming cost V 5 bases and J 4 bases, with 14 bases left between them. The CDR3 nucleotides read TGTGCCAGCAGTCGTACGGGGGGCGGAGAGACCCAGTACTTC. This gives the protein CASSRTGGGETQYF.

This clone was seen at least ten times. The chain joins TRBV5-1 to TRBJ1-3; D remains unclear. V lost 4 bases to trimming and J lost 2 bases, with 7 bases between them. This CDR3 region has 13 residues. Germline CDR1 is SGHRS and CDR2 is YFSETQ. The CDR3 protein is CASSRVPGNTIYF. CDR3 sequence (DNA): TGCGCCAGCAGCCGGGTCCCTGGAAACACCATATATTTT.

This clone has just a few counts. The gene calls are TRBV7-2 and TRBJ1-1; D perhaps matches TRBD1 (6 bases). V was trimmed by 5 bases and J by 0 bases, leaving 22 bases between them. This CDR3 comprises 18 residues. Germline CDR1 and CDR2: SGHTA and FQGNSA. The CDR3 sequence is CASSARFFDRRLNTEAFF. In nucleotides, the CDR3 is TGTGCCAGCAGCGCACGGTTTTTCGACAGGAGATTGAACACTGAAGCTTTCTTT.

On this clone itself: The identical CDR3 is also encoded by other nucleotide sequences in the sample. This chain connects TRBV24-1 to TRBJ1-5; possible D gene TRBD1, 5 bases. CDR3 length equals 15 residues. The germline gives CDR1 KGHDR, CDR2 SFDVKD. The V and J ends lost 2 bases and 1 base respectively, with 8 bases between them. CDR3 loop: CATSDSGGSNQPQHF. In nucleotides, the CDR3 is TGTGCCACCAGTGATTCGGGGGGAAGCAATCAGCCCCAGCATTTT.

This chain connects TRBV5-1 to TRBJ1-1; TRBD1 might be the D (6 bases). V gave up 9 bases and J gave up 1 base, with 16 bases separating them. The germline gives CDR1 SGHRS, CDR2 YFSETQ. This CDR3 is built from 14 residues. The CDR3 nucleotides are TGCGCCACCAAATCAGGGGCCGCGAACACTGAAGCTTTCTTT. As protein: CATKSGAANTEAFF.

This chain joins TRBV19 and TRBJ2-2, with 9 positions matching TRBD1. The germline gives CDR1 LNHDA, CDR2 SQIVND (reference sequence). V trimming: 4 bases; J trimming: 7 bases; junction bases outside the gene matches: 13. The CDR3 loop spans 17 amino acids. The CDR3 spells CASSTHRGQGGYGELFF. The CDR3 bases are TGTGCCAGTAGTACCCACAGGGGACAGGGAGGCTACGGGGAGCTGTTTTTT.

In its sample, this clone was seen once. This chain connects TRBV15 to TRBJ1-4; D perhaps matches TRBD1 (5 bases). The CDR3 covers 17 residues. Germline V gene data show CDR1 as LNHNV and CDR2 as YYDKDF (reference sequence). Trimming left V 0 bases short and J 4 bases short, with 15 bases between. CDR3: CATSRESPGQGNEKLFF. The CDR3 nucleotides read TGTGCCACCAGCAGAGAATCGCCAGGGCAGGGTAATGAAAAACTGTTTTTT.

V and J are TRBV5-1 and TRBJ1-4, with 8 bases identical to TRBD1. With 5 bases clipped from V and 2 bases from J, the junction kept 2 bases outside the gene matches. There are 14 residues in the CDR3. Per the germline V gene, CDR1 is SGHRS and CDR2 is YFSETQ. The CDR3 is CASRQGGTNEKLFF. CDR3 coding DNA: TGCGCCAGCAGACAGGGGGGCACTAATGAAAAACTGTTTTTT.